These 17 T cell receptor beta chains share one sample of origin, sequenced in a study of radiotherapy plus CTLA-4 blockade in lung cancer. Assay: immunoSEQ multiplex PCR; the TCRdb copy retains only in-frame clones and omits some. Among approximately 72,000 clones listed, approximately 80% were seen once. The sample consisted of peripheral blood, taken from a patient treated with radiotherapy plus ipilimumab. The origin of the receptors is a human donor with non-small cell lung cancer who had a complete response to radiotherapy plus ipilimumab.

The genes are TRBV4-3 and TRBJ1-2, with 12 bases lining up with TRBD1. Germline trimming cut 1 base from V and 6 bases from J; bases unmatched to any gene: 6. The CDR3 runs 16 residues. Germline V gene sequence: CDR1 LGHNA, CDR2 YSLEER. The CDR3 region is CASSQGGTGGAHGYTF. The CDR3 DNA reads as TGCGCCAGCAGCCAAGGGGGGACAGGGGGCGCGCATGGCTACACCTTC.

This clone was seen a single time. J is TRBJ2-2 and V is TRBV7-2; D unresolved. The CDR3 has 15 amino acids. With 1 base removed from V and 2 bases from J, the gap between germline ends came to 8 bases. Germline CDR1 and CDR2: SGHTA and FQGNSA. The DNA of the CDR3 is TGTGCCAGCAGCTTAGGGTACTCAAACACCGGGGAGCTGTTTTTT. Its translation is CASSLGYSNTGELFF.

The rearrangement uses TRBV7-9 and TRBJ1-4; no reliable D call. This CDR3 comprises 15 residues. The V and J ends lost 5 bases and 7 bases respectively, with 17 bases between them. The germline gives CDR1 SEHNR, CDR2 FQNEAQ (reference sequence). The CDR3 DNA follows: TGTGCCAGCAGCATGACCCCCCGAGGGAGTGAAAAACTGTTTTTT. Protein sequence: CASSMTPRGSEKLFF.

The V and J genes are TRBV28 and TRBJ1-4; no definite D call. Germline V gives CDR1 MDHEN, CDR2 SYDVKM. The V and J ends lost 6 bases and 0 bases respectively, with 8 bases between them. The CDR3 is 14 residues long. Here the CDR3 DNA reads TGTGCCAGCAGGGGCCAAACAACTAATGAAAAACTGTTTTTT. This translates into CASRGQTTNEKLFF.

The V gene is TRBV7-2, the J gene TRBJ1-1; D unresolved. V was trimmed by 3 bases and J by 0 bases, leaving 8 bases between them. The CDR3 consists of 14 residues. Germline assignment: CDR1 SGHTA and CDR2 FQGNSA. Here the CDR3 reads CASSLGGMNTEAFF. CDR3 nucleotides: TGTGCCAGCAGCTTGGGCGGAATGAACACTGAAGCTTTCTTT.

This clone was recorded a few times. The chain couples TRBV7-2 to TRBJ2-2; 9 bases are a match to TRBD1. Losses at the gene ends were 1 base for V and 4 bases for J; bases not matched to a gene: 4. From germline, CDR1 is SGHTA and CDR2 FQGNSA. The CDR3 is 16 amino acids. The CDR3 loop is CASSLVGTGSTGELFF. CDR3 in DNA: TGTGCCAGCAGCTTAGTGGGGACAGGGTCCACCGGGGAGCTGTTTTTT.

The chain links TRBV5-3 to TRBJ2-3; 15 bases match TRBD2. TRBV5-3 belongs to the ORF category, with a function that is uncertain. This CDR3 spans 18 amino acids. Trimming at V came to 4 bases and at J to 2 bases, leaving 8 bases not matched to a gene. The CDR3 nucleotides read TGTGCCAGAAGCGAAGGGACTAGCGGGGGGCCGTACACAGATACGCAGTATTTT. As protein: CARSEGTSGGPYTDTQYF.

This chain uses TRBV4-3 with TRBJ2-1; 8 bases line up with TRBD2. CDR1 and CDR2 from the germline V gene are LGHNA and YSLEER. There are 18 residues in the CDR3. Losses at the gene ends were 0 bases for V and 2 bases for J; bases not matched to a gene: 9. CDR3 DNA sequence: TGCGCCAGCAGCCAAGATTCAGAGGGGACTAGTCCCTACAATGAGCAGTTCTTC. This gives the protein CASSQDSEGTSPYNEQFF.

This chain links TRBV6-6 with TRBJ2-5; maybe TRBD1 (6 bases). The germline V and J ends were trimmed by 2 bases and 4 bases, with 8 bases remaining between them. There are 13 residues in the CDR3. Germline CDR1 MNHNY, CDR2 SVGAGI (reference sequence). CDR3: CASSYPDRETQYF. As DNA, the CDR3 is TGTGCCAGCAGTTACCCGGACAGAGAGACCCAGTACTTC.

This clone was seen only once. The chain joins TRBV30 to TRBJ1-4; tentative D call: TRBD1 (5 bases). Germline assignment: CDR1 GTSNPN and CDR2 SVGIG (reference sequence). The CDR3 contains 13 residues. Trimming stripped 2 bases from V and 4 bases from J, with 8 bases between. This CDR3 is CAWSIQVNEKLFF. As DNA, the CDR3 is TGTGCCTGGAGTATACAGGTTAATGAAAAACTGTTTTTT. The full variable domain, in which reference TRBV30 and TRBJ1-4 provide the parts outside the CDR3, is SQTIHQWPATLVQPVGSPLSLECTVEGTSNPNLYWYRQAAGRGLQLLFYSVGIGQISSEVPQNLSASRPQDRQFILSSKKLLLSDSGFYLCAWSIQVNEKLFFGSGTQLSVL.

The V gene is TRBV2, the J gene TRBJ2-6; D possibly corresponds to TRBD1 (5 bases). There are 17 residues in the CDR3. Germline V gene sequence: CDR1 SNHLY, CDR2 FYNNEI. V lost 4 bases to trimming and J lost 0 bases, with 13 bases between them. CDR3 protein: CASSANRLRSGANVLTF. In DNA form, the CDR3 reads TGTGCCAGCAGTGCCAACAGGTTACGCTCTGGGGCCAACGTCCTGACTTTC.

The rearrangement joins TRBV5-5 to TRBJ1-3; a weak D match, TRBD1 (6 bases). Between the trimmed V and J ends, which lost 4 bases and 0 bases, there was a span of 11 bases. The CDR3 is 15 amino acids. Germline lookup yields CDR1 SGHKS and CDR2 YYEKEE (reference sequence). The CDR3 DNA reads TGTGCCAGCAGCGTAGACAGGTACTCTGGAAACACCATATATTTT. Encoded protein: CASSVDRYSGNTIYF.

V and J are TRBV25-1 and TRBJ2-7, with 7 bases aligning to TRBD1. The germline V gene has CDR1 MGHDK and CDR2 SYGVNS. The CDR3 totals 14 residues. V was pared by 3 bases and J by 4 bases, with 6 bases of the junction left unmatched. The CDR3: CASSDPGQIYEQYF. CDR3 in DNA: TGTGCCAGCAGTGATCCGGGACAGATTTACGAGCAGTACTTC.

The chain uses TRBV4-1 and TRBJ1-2, with D uncertain. This CDR3 is built from 17 residues. Germline loops: CDR1 MGHRA, CDR2 YSYEKL. The ends were cut back, 4 bases at V and 8 bases at J, with 26 bases in the middle. The DNA for the CDR3 is TGCGCCAGCAGCCCACCCGAAGTCCCTACCCAACTTGGGGGCTACACCTTC. Protein: CASSPPEVPTQLGGYTF.

The gene calls are TRBV2 and TRBJ1-2, with TRBD1 matching over 7 bases. This CDR3 region has 12 residues. Unmatched junction bases numbered 7, after V lost 6 bases and J lost 9 bases. The germline gives CDR1 SNHLY, CDR2 FYNNEI. CDR3 sequence (DNA): TGTGCCAGCAGGGGGACAGCGAGAAGCTACACCTTC. Encoded protein: CASRGTARSYTF.

The J gene is TRBJ2-2, the V gene TRBV30, with 7 bases that match TRBD2. The CDR3 extends over 17 amino acids. The germline V gene encodes CDR1 GTSNPN and CDR2 SVGIG (reference sequence). Trimming removed 0 bases from V and 5 bases from J; junction bases left unmatched: 12. The CDR3 coding sequence is TGTGCCTGGAGTGTAACTTGGCGGCGGGAGACGACCGGGGAGCTGTTTTTT. Protein: CAWSVTWRRETTGELFF.

The CDR3 DNA reads as TGCGCCAGCGCTCCTTATCAGGGGGAGACTAATGAAAAACTGTTTTTT. It yields the protein CASAPYQGETNEKLFF. The chain links TRBV5-1 to TRBJ1-4; the match to TRBD1 covers 7 bases. The trim removed 7 bases at V and 2 bases at J, leaving 11 bases unmatched. The CDR3 contains 16 residues. Per the germline V gene, CDR1 is SGHRS and CDR2 is YFSETQ.